Listed here are 17 T cell receptor beta chains from one sample, sequenced in a study of CD8 T cells in Susac syndrome. RNA was extracted with the RNeasy kit, and a quantity of about 0.45 to 1 ug was reverse transcribed using random hexamers. TCRdb re-derived calls from the immunoSEQ multiplex PCR reads in MiXCR, one entry per CDR3 protein. The sample has 200,000 or so distinct CDR3 sequences, nearly 95% seen once; the top ten hold 0.093%. Specimen: CD4+ T cells from PBMCs. Receptor source: a human donor with multiple sclerosis.

The V and J genes are TRBV18 and TRBJ2-7; D uncertain. Germline V gene data show CDR1 as KGHSH and CDR2 as LQKENI. This CDR3 has 12 residues. Trimming pared 3 bases from V and 2 bases from J, leaving 5 bases between. Here the CDR3 DNA reads TGTGCCAGCTCACCGTCAACCTACGAGCAGTACTTC. It codes for CASSPSTYEQYF.

The V and J genes are TRBV20-1 and TRBJ2-1; the match to TRBD2 covers 8 bases. Germline V gene sequence: CDR1 DFQATT, CDR2 SNEGSKA (reference sequence). Unmatched junction bases numbered 5, after V lost 4 bases and J lost 6 bases. This CDR3 has 13 amino acids. The CDR3 sequence is CSATPGTSNEQFF. For the CDR3, the DNA is TGCAGTGCTACCCCCGGGACTAGCAATGAGCAGTTCTTC.

This rearrangement joins TRBV3-1 to TRBJ1-4; D possibly corresponds to TRBD1 (6 bases). From germline, CDR1 is LGHDT and CDR2 YNNKEL (reference sequence). V was pared by 3 bases and J by 7 bases, with 9 bases between. The CDR3 extends over 13 amino acids. CDR3 coding DNA: TGTGCCAGCAGCCACAGGGGAGGTGAAAAACTGTTTTTT. Translated, it gives CASSHRGGEKLFF.

The chain employs TRBV20-1 and TRBJ2-5; D uncertain. This CDR3 spans 11 amino acids. Germline CDR1 DFQATT, CDR2 SNEGSKA (reference sequence). V was clipped by 3 bases and J by 10 bases, with 12 bases between them. The CDR3 is CSASKTGDQYF. CDR3 DNA sequence: TGCAGTGCTAGTAAGACCGGTGACCAGTACTTC.

V and J are TRBV15 and TRBJ2-7, with D possibly being TRBD2 (5 bases). CDR3 size: 14 residues. V lost 0 bases to trimming and J lost 6 bases, with 12 bases between them. Germline V CDR1 and CDR2: LNHNV, YYDKDF (reference sequence). The CDR3 nucleotides read TGTGCCACCAGCAGAGATCGGGAATTACGCGAGCAGTACTTC. As protein: CATSRDRELREQYF.

The count of this clonotype is one. The CDR3 protein is CASSSDRAQNTGELFF. The DNA for the CDR3 is TGTGCCAGCAGCTCCGACAGGGCCCAGAACACCGGGGAGCTGTTTTTT. The chain has TRBV7-9 and TRBJ2-2, with 7 positions matching TRBD1. The junction had 6 bases not matched to a gene; V was cut back by 4 bases and J by 1 base. The CDR3 runs 16 residues. Germline-derived CDR1 and CDR2 are SEHNR and FQNEAQ (reference sequence).

This clonotype was counted a few times. J is TRBJ2-3 and V is TRBV24-1; no clear D gene. Germline V gives CDR1 KGHDR, CDR2 SFDVKD. The CDR3 length is 11 residues. The V end lost 6 bases, the J end lost 4 bases, and 4 bases lay between the germline ends. DNA of the CDR3: TGTGCCACCAGTCGGGCAGATACGCAGTATTTT. It translates to CATSRADTQYF.

The V gene is TRBV18, the J gene TRBJ2-5; unclear D gene. V lost 1 base to trimming and J lost 4 bases, with 10 bases between them. Germline V gives CDR1 KGHSH, CDR2 LQKENI. The CDR3 covers 14 residues. The CDR3, as DNA: TGTGCCAGCTCACCACAGGAGCAGAGAGAGACCCAGTACTTC. Translated, it gives CASSPQEQRETQYF.

The CDR3 nucleotides read TGTGCCAGCAGTTTCCAGCGGCCCCCCAATGAGCAGTTCTTC. Protein sequence: CASSFQRPPNEQFF. V is TRBV27 and J is TRBJ2-1; D may be TRBD2 (5 bases). V was trimmed by 3 bases and J by 6 bases, leaving 12 bases between them. The CDR3 runs 14 residues. CDR1 and CDR2 from the germline V gene are MNHEY and SMNVEV (reference sequence).

The chain employs TRBV12-3 or TRBV12-4 and TRBJ1-2, with D perhaps TRBD1 (6 bases). Deletions cut 4 bases from V and 6 bases from J, with 15 bases between. The CDR3 runs to 14 residues. The CDR3 sequence is CASSSWYRENGYTF. CDR3 DNA: TGTGCCAGCAGTTCTTGGTACAGGGAGAATGGCTACACCTTC.

This chain connects TRBV7-2 to TRBJ1-2; weak D call: TRBD1 (6 bases). V was pared by 6 bases and J by 3 bases, with 11 bases between. The CDR3 totals 13 residues. Germline V lookup: CDR1 SGHTA, CDR2 FQGNSA. The CDR3 region has the DNA TGTGCCAGCAGTGGGGGCATCGACTATGGCTACACCTTC. Translating it yields CASSGGIDYGYTF.

The CDR3 here is CASSLEPGGRTDTQYF. As DNA, the CDR3 is TGCGCCAGCAGCCTGGAACCGGGAGGAAGGACAGATACGCAGTATTTT. The chain is built from TRBV5-1 and TRBJ2-3; 7 bases are a match to TRBD2. Germline values: CDR1 SGHRS, CDR2 YFSETQ. V gave up 4 bases and J gave up 3 bases; unmatched junction bases: 11. The CDR3 has 16 amino acids.

The chain employs TRBV9 and TRBJ2-7; D is unclear. V lost 6 bases, J lost 0 bases, and 13 bases lay in between. The CDR3 contains 14 residues. The germline V gene has CDR1 SGDLS and CDR2 YYNGEE. The CDR3, as DNA: TGTGCCAGCACTCCCAGGTACGACTCCTACGAGCAGTACTTC. Protein product: CASTPRYDSYEQYF.

V is TRBV9 and J is TRBJ1-2, with unresolved D. Germline loops: CDR1 SGDLS, CDR2 YYNGEE. This CDR3 comprises 11 residues. With 0 bases removed from V and 9 bases from J, the gap between germline ends came to 6 bases. CDR3 nucleotides: TGTGCCAGCAGCGTAGCGGGGAGCTACACCTTC. Its translation is CASSVAGSYTF.

The rearrangement uses TRBV5-4 and TRBJ1-2; a weak D match, TRBD1 (6 bases). Germline-derived CDR1 and CDR2 are SGHNT and YYREEE (reference sequence). CDR3 length equals 12 residues. V lost 6 bases, J lost 8 bases, and 14 bases lay in between. The chain's CDR3 is CASTKGGLGYTF. The CDR3 region has the DNA TGTGCCAGCACCAAAGGGGGTCTGGGCTACACCTTC.

The V and J genes are TRBV12-5 and TRBJ2-5; 10 bases line up with TRBD2. CDR1 LGHNT and CDR2 FRNRAP come from the germline V gene. J lost 3 bases, V lost 4 bases, and 8 bases had no gene match. CDR3 size: 16 residues. CDR3 amino acids: CASGSHRSGGEETQYF. CDR3 coding DNA: TGTGCTAGTGGTTCCCACCGGAGCGGGGGGGAAGAGACCCAGTACTTC.

This clonotype was counted a single time. The chain has TRBV3-1 and TRBJ2-5, with D possibly TRBD1 on 6 matching bases. Germline lookup yields CDR1 LGHDT and CDR2 YNNKEL (reference sequence). The CDR3 loop spans 17 amino acids. Trimming cost V 4 bases and J 2 bases, with 20 bases left between them. The CDR3 region is CASSRSRGTFSQETQYF. The CDR3 region has the DNA TGTGCCAGCAGCCGTTCGAGGGGGACCTTTTCACAAGAGACCCAGTACTTC.